Each of the 9 T cell receptor beta chains below was sequenced from the same sample in a study of shared clonotypes between healthy human individuals. CD45RO-negative, CCR7-positively selected cells formed the naive CD8 fraction, excluding terminally differentiated effector memory CD45RA+ cells. Clones were read by immunoSEQ multiplex PCR, and TCRdb kept only the in-frame ones, dropping some. The sample has around 600,000 clones; roughly 98% are singletons. Material: naive CD8+ T cells sorted from blood. The receptors here all came from a man aged 25-45 years in good health.

This chain links TRBV11-2 with TRBJ2-7, with D possibly matching TRBD2 (6 bases). Trimming cost V 1 base and J 2 bases, with 12 bases left between them. The CDR3 loop spans 15 amino acids. In germline, CDR1 is SGHAT, CDR2 FQNNGV. The DNA for the CDR3 is TGTGCCAGCAGCTTAGCGTCTAGCGTGCCCTACGAGCAGTACTTC. It codes for CASSLASSVPYEQYF.

This sequence joins TRBV28 and TRBJ2-3; D might be TRBD1 (5 bases). The germline V gene encodes CDR1 MDHEN and CDR2 SYDVKM. The CDR3 has 14 residues. Trimming stripped 8 bases from V and 2 bases from J, with 14 bases between. The CDR3 nucleotides read TGTGCCAGCGGGGCGGCGGCTCACACAGATACGCAGTATTTT. Translating it yields CASGAAAHTDTQYF.

V usage is TRBV5-1 and J usage is TRBJ2-5; D may be TRBD2 (5 bases). V lost 3 bases to trimming and J lost 1 base, with 10 bases between them. Germline CDR1 SGHRS, CDR2 YFSETQ. There are 14 residues in the CDR3. The CDR3 region has the DNA TGCGCCAGCAGCTGGGGAGAGAGCCAAGAGACCCAGTACTTC. Translating it yields CASSWGESQETQYF.

This chain connects TRBV11-2 to TRBJ2-7; D remains ambiguous. V lost 3 bases to trimming and J lost 7 bases, with 7 bases between them. The CDR3 extends over 11 amino acids. Germline CDR1 SGHAT, CDR2 FQNNGV. CDR3 loop: CASSFAGEQYF. CDR3 sequence (DNA): TGTGCCAGCAGCTTTGCTGGGGAGCAGTACTTC.

The chain uses TRBV27 and TRBJ1-4; 11 bases map to TRBD1. The length of the CDR3 is 17 residues. The germline V gene encodes CDR1 MNHEY and CDR2 SMNVEV (reference sequence). V shed 3 bases, J shed 8 bases, and the junction held 11 bases outside the gene matches. The CDR3 protein is CASSFPPPGQGGEKLFF. DNA for the CDR3: TGTGCCAGCAGTTTCCCCCCACCGGGACAGGGGGGGGAAAAACTGTTTTTT.

The chain recombines TRBV6-6 with TRBJ2-3, with TRBD2 as a possible D gene (6 bases). The CDR3 totals 15 residues. The germline V gene encodes CDR1 MNHNY and CDR2 SVGAGI (reference sequence). V lost 6 bases and J lost 2, with 15 bases in between. Here the CDR3 DNA reads TGTGCCAGCAGCCCTCGGCGGGAAGTCACAGATACGCAGTATTTT. This gives the protein CASSPRREVTDTQYF.

The chain couples TRBV6-6 to TRBJ2-7; maybe TRBD2 (6 bases). The CDR3 sequence is 15 residues long. The V gene's germline CDR1 is MNHNY and CDR2 SVGAGI (reference sequence). V shed 0 bases and J shed 6 bases, with 15 bases lying between them. For the CDR3, the DNA is TGTGCCAGCAGTTACTCGACAAAGGGCGGGACCGAGCAGTACTTC. The encoded protein is CASSYSTKGGTEQYF.

The chain uses TRBV7-8 and TRBJ2-1, with 13 bases identical to TRBD2. V gave up 2 bases and J gave up 0 bases; unmatched junction bases: 7. The germline CDR1 and CDR2 sequences are SGHVS and FQNEAQ. The CDR3 covers 19 residues. The CDR3 coding sequence is TGTGCCAGCAGCTTAAAAGGGACTAGCGGGATGAGCTCCTACAATGAGCAGTTCTTC. This sequence encodes CASSLKGTSGMSSYNEQFF.

The genes are TRBV7-9 and TRBJ2-7; TRBD2 matches 9 bases. Germline V gene data show CDR1 as SEHNR and CDR2 as FQNEAQ (reference sequence). With 5 bases clipped from V and 1 base from J, the junction kept 6 bases outside the gene matches. The CDR3 length is 15 residues. CDR3 protein: CASSKTSGSSYEQYF. CDR3 nucleotide sequence: TGTGCCAGCAGCAAGACTAGCGGATCTTCCTACGAGCAGTACTTC.